Each of the 15 T cell receptor beta chains below was sequenced from the same sample in a study of post-analysis software for immune sequencing data. The TCR beta cDNA libraries carried unique molecular identifiers. One entry per CDR3 protein results from TCRdb running MiXCR on the PCR reads. The table records 650,000 to 850,000 distinct CDR3 sequences, about 45% of them present only once. Whole-study findings and limits: The study found TRBV5-6, TRBV5-1 and TRBV20-1 among a few TRBV segments more frequent in patients than controls.

For these TCRs, the target antigens are not known. Sequenced: blood. Receptors originate from a girl aged 5 to 17 with multiple sclerosis.

This clonotype came up a few times. The chain uses TRBV29-1 and TRBJ2-1; 8 positions match TRBD2. With V trimmed by 0 bases and J by 4 bases, 8 bases remained unmatched. Germline CDR1 reads SQVTM; CDR2 reads ANQGSEA. CDR3 length: 16 residues. The CDR3 DNA reads TGCAGCGTTGAAGAGTTCGTCGGGGGGGATTACAATGAGCAGTTCTTC. The encoded protein is CSVEEFVGGDYNEQFF.

Only a few counts were recorded for this clonotype. The chain is built from TRBV15 and TRBJ2-7; 7 bases align to TRBD1. Germline CDR1 reads LNHNV; CDR2 reads YYDKDF (reference sequence). CDR3 size: 16 residues. V was clipped by 3 bases and J by 0 bases; unmatched bases: 8. The CDR3 nucleotides read TGTGCCACCAGCAGTGGGCCGGGGACAGTCTCCTACGAGCAGTACTTC. It codes for CATSSGPGTVSYEQYF.

Points on this clonotype: A much more abundant neighbour one base away suggests this may be a read error. The CDR3 loop is CASSLESIGPRYGYTF. The CDR3, as DNA: TGTGCCAGCAGCTTAGAATCAATAGGGCCCCGCTATGGCTACACCTTC. This rearrangement joins TRBV7-8 to TRBJ1-2; D not resolved. V lost 1 base and J 4 bases, leaving 16 bases between the germline ends. CDR3 length equals 16 residues. CDR1 is SGHVS and CDR2 is FQNEAQ in the germline V gene.

Concerning this clonotype: One end of the junction fails to match germline, which may point to a read error. The chain joins TRBV4-3 to TRBJ2-7; possibly TRBD1 or TRBD2 for D (5 bases each). This CDR3 comprises 15 residues. Germline CDR1 LGHNA, CDR2 YSLEER. In DNA form, the CDR3 reads TGCGCCAGCGGCCAAGATGGGCAGGGACGGTACGAGCAGTACTTC. Translation: CASGQDGQGRYEQYF.

In its sample, this clonotype was seen once. This rearrangement joins TRBV2 to TRBJ2-1, with 12 bases aligning to TRBD2. V dropped 7 bases and J dropped 1; count of bases not matched to a gene: 5. CDR1 SNHLY and CDR2 FYNNEI come from the germline V gene. CDR3 size: 16 residues. For the CDR3, the DNA is TGTGCCAGCACACGACTAGCGGGAGAGTCCTACAATGAGCAGTTCTTC. It yields the protein CASTRLAGESYNEQFF.

J is TRBJ2-4 and V is TRBV10-3, with 11 nucleotides matching TRBD2. The DNA end is more similar to TRBJ2-7, so the J call may be wrong. The CDR3 runs to 16 residues. The germline CDR1 and CDR2 sequences are ENHRY and SYGVKD. The CDR3 DNA follows: TGTGCCATCAGCAGACTAGCGGGAACGAATTTCTACGAGCAGTACTTC. This gives the protein CAISRLAGTNFYEQYF.

The genes are TRBV7-9 and TRBJ2-7, with D hard to call. Germline CDR1 reads SEHNR; CDR2 reads FQNEAQ (reference sequence). Trimming shortened V by 4 bases and J by 6 bases, and 13 bases separated the two germline ends. The CDR3 length is 13 residues. CDR3 protein: CASSSPVGGEQYF. The CDR3 nucleotides are TGTGCCAGCAGCTCTCCTGTGGGCGGCGAGCAGTACTTC. Full variable domain (rest looked up from reference TRBV7-9 and TRBJ2-7): DTGVSQNPRHKITKRGQNVTFRCDPISEHNRLYWYRQTLGQGPEFLTYFQNEAQLEKSRLLSDRFSAERPKGSFSTLEIQRTEQGDSAMYLCASSSPVGGEQYFGPGTRLTVT.

This rearrangement joins TRBV12-5 to TRBJ1-5; D is unclear. CDR1 and CDR2 (germline): LGHNT, FRNRAP. This CDR3 comprises 19 residues. V was cut by 0 bases and J by 1 base, with 19 bases left in between. CDR3 sequence (DNA): TGTGCTAGTGGTTTGGTAATCTTTGGTAGGTCAGCCAGCAATCAGCCCCAGCATTTT. It translates to CASGLVIFGRSASNQPQHF.

The chain joins TRBV12-3 or TRBV12-4 to TRBJ2-1; tentatively, D is TRBD1 or TRBD2 (5 bases each). The CDR3 extends over 16 amino acids. Trimming stripped 2 bases from V and 7 bases from J, with 18 bases between. The CDR3 DNA reads as TGTGCCAGCAGTTTATTGGACTGGGGGTCAGAGAATGAGCAGTTCTTC. This translates into CASSLLDWGSENEQFF.

CDR3 nucleotide sequence: TGCGCCAGCAGCCATGAAAGCGGGAGGGCGACCAAAAACATTCAGTACTTC. Its translation is CASSHESGRATKNIQYF. This chain uses TRBV4-1 with TRBJ2-4; 10 nucleotides line up with TRBD2. There are 17 residues in the CDR3. Unmatched junction bases numbered 7, after V lost 3 bases and J lost 2 bases. Germline lookup yields CDR1 MGHRA and CDR2 YSYEKL.

The genes are TRBV21-1 and TRBJ1-5; the D call of TRBD1 is as the table states it, not checked on the DNA. TRBV21-1 is a documented pseudogene. The CDR3 totals 15 residues. DNA of the CDR3: TGTGCCAGCAGCAACGGGACAGGGTCGGGTCAGCCCCAGCATTTT. Its protein is CASSNGTGSGQPQHF.

The V call is TRBV2, the J call TRBJ1-2; no clear D. The CDR3 covers 12 residues. The V gene lost 7 bases and the J gene lost 2 bases, with 8 bases spanning the gap. The V gene's germline CDR1 is SNHLY and CDR2 FYNNEI. The CDR3 DNA reads as TGTGCCAGCATGAGGGTGAACTATGGCTACACCTTC. Its translation: CASMRVNYGYTF.

The table lists this clonotype with a few counts. A read error may produce the germline difference seen at one junction end. The chain carries TRBV13 and TRBJ2-3; D remains unclear. The CDR3 runs 11 residues. Germline loops: CDR1 PRHDT, CDR2 FYEKMQ (reference sequence). The CDR3 coding sequence is TGTGCCAGCAGCTTCACAGATGCGCAGTATTTT. Protein sequence: CASSFTDAQYF.

This clonotype was seen only a few times. The chain combines TRBV29-1 with TRBJ1-1; 8 nucleotides match TRBD1. The trim removed 1 base at V and 5 bases at J, leaving 12 bases unmatched. Per the germline V gene, CDR1 is SQVTM and CDR2 is ANQGSEA. CDR3 length equals 16 residues. CDR3: CSVEGTGGVVWTEAFF. Here the CDR3 DNA reads TGCAGCGTTGAAGGAACAGGGGGAGTAGTATGGACTGAAGCTTTCTTT.

The chain joins TRBV20-1 to TRBJ2-1, with 10 positions matching TRBD2. With 0 bases clipped from V and 1 base from J, the junction kept 6 bases outside the gene matches. The length of the CDR3 is 17 residues. CDR1 is DFQATT and CDR2 is SNEGSKA in the germline V gene (reference sequence). This chain's CDR3 is CSARDSTSGVSYNEQFF. DNA for the CDR3: TGCAGTGCTAGAGACTCCACTAGCGGGGTATCCTACAATGAGCAGTTCTTC.